Listed here is a single T cell receptor beta chain. The table came from immunoSEQ multiplex PCR; TCRdb's copy has only in-frame clones and leaves some out. Altogether fewer than 30,000 clones are present, 90% being singletons, with the ten largest covering approximately 1.1%. Trimming took off 0 bases at V and 0 bases at J, with 9 bases between the two ends. CDR1 is SGHRS, CDR2 YFSETQ, per germline. This CDR3 comprises 15 residues. The sample originates from a study of T cells in localized non-small cell lung cancer. This sequence originates from a woman aged 40-69 years with stage I lung adenocarcinoma. The chain couples TRBV5-1 to TRBJ1-1, with D hard to call. This sample comprised peripheral blood, obtained before any cancer treatment. CDR3 region: CASSLVGSMNTEAFF. CDR3 DNA sequence: TGCGCCAGCAGCTTGGTGGGCTCCATGAACACTGAAGCTTTCTTT.